These 16 T cell receptor beta chains were all obtained from the same sample, sequenced in a study of Ad26.COV2.S vaccination and SARS-CoV-2 variants. Sequencing used immunoSEQ multiplex PCR; TCRdb keeps in-frame clones, though not all of them. The data show 360,000 or so clones, with 89% seen just once and 1.5% to 2% held by the top ten. Treatment of the sample: roughly 18 received Ad26.COV2.S at low or high dose, single or two shots; about 5 received placebo; per-sample allocation not given. The samples were gathered on day 63 after the first injection of vaccine or placebo. Source: peripheral blood, taken in a trial of Ad26.COV2.S vaccine versus placebo. The receptors here all came from a person between 18 and 59 years old who received the Ad26.COV2.S COVID-19 vaccine or a placebo.

The rearrangement uses TRBV29-1 and TRBJ2-7, with D perhaps TRBD2 (6 bases). The germline V and J ends were trimmed by 0 bases and 2 bases, with 14 bases remaining between them. The CDR3 runs to 15 residues. Germline V gene data show CDR1 as SQVTM and CDR2 as ANQGSEA. The CDR3 here is CSVEELGGGTYEQYF. Written as DNA, the CDR3 is TGCAGCGTTGAAGAACTAGGCGGCGGGACCTACGAGCAGTACTTC.

This clone was seen more than once but under ten times. This sequence joins TRBV19 and TRBJ1-2; weak D call: TRBD1 (5 bases). There are 15 residues in the CDR3. CDR1 LNHDA and CDR2 SQIVND come from the germline V gene (reference sequence). V was pared by 5 bases and J by 5 bases, with 18 bases between. CDR3 sequence reads: CASSPDSRIGYGYTF. As DNA, the CDR3 is TGTGCCAGTAGTCCAGACAGTAGAATCGGGTATGGCTACACCTTC.

This clone was seen once. The rearrangement joins TRBV7-6 to TRBJ2-5; 8 bases are a match to TRBD1. This CDR3 spans 14 amino acids. CDR1 SGHVS and CDR2 FNYEAQ come from the germline V gene. Unmatched junction bases numbered 3, after V lost 1 base and J lost 5 bases. The CDR3 bases are TGTGCCAGCAGCTTAGTATCAGGGGGCGAGACCCAGTACTTC. This gives the protein CASSLVSGGETQYF.

The genes are TRBV19 and TRBJ2-2; 12 nucleotides match TRBD1. CDR1 LNHDA and CDR2 SQIVND come from the germline V gene (reference sequence). The CDR3 loop spans 16 amino acids. Trimming cost V 6 bases and J 7 bases; bases outside gene matches: 9. CDR3 in amino acids: CASREGTGGKIGELFF. The DNA for the CDR3 is TGTGCCAGTAGGGAAGGGACAGGGGGCAAGATCGGGGAGCTGTTTTTT. Combining the CDR3 with reference TRBV19 and TRBJ2-2 gives the whole variable domain DGGITQSPKYLFRKEGQNVTLSCEQNLNHDAMYWYRQDPGQGLRLIYYSQIVNDFQKGDIAEGYSVSREKKESFPLTVTSAQKNPTAFYLCASREGTGGKIGELFFGEGSRLTVL.

The V call is TRBV4-1, the J call TRBJ2-5, with a possible D match to TRBD2 (5 bases). Trimming removed 6 bases from V and 7 bases from J, with 15 bases in between. The germline CDR1 and CDR2 sequences are MGHRA and YSYEKL. This CDR3 has 13 amino acids. The CDR3 is CASSSLPAGTQYF. DNA of the CDR3: TGCGCCAGCAGTTCCCTTCCGGCGGGGACCCAGTACTTC.

The chain carries TRBV12-3 or TRBV12-4 and TRBJ2-7; 7 bases map to TRBD2. The CDR3 totals 12 residues. J gave up 7 bases and V 8 bases, and 8 bases lay outside the gene matches. The CDR3 region has the DNA TGTGCCAGCCAACCTCAGGGAGGGGAGCAGTACTTC. This sequence encodes CASQPQGGEQYF.

The CDR3, as DNA: TGCGCCAGCAGGGAGGGACAGTTGGAGTCACCCCTCCACTTT. It yields the protein CASREGQLESPLHF. The V call is TRBV5-1, the J call TRBJ1-6; 7 bases agree with TRBD1. CDR1 and CDR2 (germline): SGHRS, YFSETQ. The CDR3 has 14 amino acids. The junction had 9 bases not matched to a gene; V was cut back by 5 bases and J by 10 bases.

The rearrangement joins TRBV7-9 to TRBJ2-7, with 10 bases aligning to TRBD1. Trimming at V came to 7 bases and at J to 3 bases, leaving 15 bases not matched to a gene. This CDR3 contains 17 residues. Germline lookup yields CDR1 SEHNR and CDR2 FQNEAQ (reference sequence). CDR3 region: CASKSGTGAKGSYEQYF. The CDR3 bases are TGTGCCAGCAAGTCGGGGACAGGGGCGAAAGGTAGCTACGAGCAGTACTTC.

The CDR3 DNA reads as TGTGCCAGCAGCGTTTCCGGGACAGGGGGCGCTCAGTTCTTC. As protein: CASSVSGTGGAQFF. The genes are TRBV9 and TRBJ2-1; 12 bases fit TRBD1. The trim removed 2 bases at V and 13 bases at J, leaving 7 bases unmatched. There are 14 residues in the CDR3. CDR1 and CDR2 from the germline V gene are SGDLS and YYNGEE.

The chain recombines TRBV4-1 with TRBJ2-7, with 8 bases that match TRBD2. The CDR3 covers 13 residues. The J segment lost 3 bases and the V segment lost 4 bases, leaving 2 bases of the junction unmatched. Germline CDR1 reads MGHRA; CDR2 reads YSYEKL. CDR3 in DNA: TGCGCCAGCAGCCCGGGACTAGGCTACGAGCAGTACTTC. Protein: CASSPGLGYEQYF.

The chain uses TRBV5-1 and TRBJ1-2; no reliable D call. Germline V gene sequence: CDR1 SGHRS, CDR2 YFSETQ. The CDR3 length is 15 residues. V lost 1 base and J lost 0, with 10 bases in between. CDR3 DNA sequence: TGCGCCAGCAGCTTGAGGGCTTCTTCTAACTATGGCTACACCTTC. Translated: CASSLRASSNYGYTF.

The chain carries TRBV6-5 and TRBJ2-5; possibly TRBD2 for D (5 bases). Per the germline V gene, CDR1 is MNHEY and CDR2 is SVGAGI. The CDR3 runs 13 residues. The V end lost 6 bases, the J end lost 2 bases, and 10 bases lay between the germline ends. CDR3: CASSRSVQETQYF. In DNA, the CDR3 is TGTGCCAGCAGCCGTAGCGTACAAGAGACCCAGTACTTC.

A few counts support this clone. The V and J genes are TRBV19 and TRBJ2-7; TRBD2 agrees at 10 bases. Germline assignment: CDR1 LNHDA and CDR2 SQIVND (reference sequence). V gave up 5 bases and J gave up 3 bases; unmatched junction bases: 4. The CDR3 totals 14 residues. In DNA form, the CDR3 reads TGTGCCAGTAGTCTTCGGACTAGCGGCTACGAGCAGTACTTC. Its translation: CASSLRTSGYEQYF. Full variable domain (outside the CDR3, taken from reference TRBV19 and TRBJ2-7): DGGITQSPKYLFRKEGQNVTLSCEQNLNHDAMYWYRQDPGQGLRLIYYSQIVNDFQKGDIAEGYSVSREKKESFPLTVTSAQKNPTAFYLCASSLRTSGYEQYFGPGTRLTVT.

The CDR3 DNA reads TGTGCCAGCAGTTTGGGACTAGCGGGAGGGTCGGGGCGAGATACGCAGTATTTT. Translation gives CASSLGLAGGSGRDTQYF. The chain has TRBV28 and TRBJ2-3; TRBD2 matches 16 bases. Germline CDR1 is MDHEN and CDR2 is SYDVKM. V lost 3 bases to trimming and J lost 5 bases; unmatched junction nucleotides: 8. The CDR3 loop spans 18 amino acids.

This clone turned up a few times. The chain couples TRBV6-5 to TRBJ2-7; a possible D gene is TRBD2 (5 bases). V was trimmed by 8 bases and J by 1 base, leaving 9 bases between them. The CDR3 spans 12 residues. CDR1 and CDR2 from the germline V gene are MNHEY and SVGAGI. The CDR3 DNA reads as TGTGCCAGCCTTAGCGCTTCCTACGAGCAGTACTTC. Translated, it gives CASLSASYEQYF.

The CDR3 loop reads CASSFRRPLKDEKLFF. As DNA, the CDR3 is TGTGCCAGCAGCTTTCGCAGGCCACTAAAGGATGAAAAACTGTTTTTT. The chain carries TRBV7-9 and TRBJ1-4; D gene uncertain. This CDR3 spans 16 amino acids. V lost 3 bases and J lost 6, with 17 bases in between. Germline CDR1 is SEHNR and CDR2 is FQNEAQ (reference sequence). Full variable domain (missing parts from reference TRBV7-9 and TRBJ1-4): DTGVSQNPRHKITKRGQNVTFRCDPISEHNRLYWYRQTLGQGPEFLTYFQNEAQLEKSRLLSDRFSAERPKGSFSTLEIQRTEQGDSAMYLCASSFRRPLKDEKLFFGSGTQLSVL.